One sample yielded the 25 T cell receptor beta chains listed below, sequenced in a study of blood T cell repertoires in COVID-19. Data came from immunoSEQ multiplex PCR; TCRdb stores just in-frame clones and leaves some out. The repertoire consists of about 200,000 clones, with 80% occurring once and the leading ten covering 5.1%. Sequencing input: peripheral blood. These receptor sequences come from a human donor in a cohort sampled during active COVID-19.

This rearrangement joins TRBV27 to TRBJ1-3, with unresolved D. This CDR3 region has 14 residues. Germline-derived CDR1 and CDR2 are MNHEY and SMNVEV (reference sequence). Trimming pared 8 bases from V and 4 bases from J, leaving 15 bases between. This CDR3 reads CASGSRGAGNTIYF. The CDR3, as DNA: TGTGCCAGCGGCTCTCGGGGAGCGGGAAACACCATATATTTT.

The chain couples TRBV28 to TRBJ2-1, with 11 nucleotides matching TRBD2. This CDR3 has 15 amino acids. Per germline, CDR1 MDHEN and CDR2 SYDVKM. With V trimmed by 0 bases and J by 5 bases, 0 bases remained unmatched. CDR3 coding DNA: TGTGCCAGCAGTTTATGGACTAGCGGGAACAATGAGCAGTTCTTC. It codes for CASSLWTSGNNEQFF.

The chain couples TRBV4-3 to TRBJ2-1, with D possibly being TRBD2 (5 bases). The CDR3 length is 17 residues. CDR1 and CDR2 (germline): LGHNA, YSLEER. Trimming took off 2 bases at V and 0 bases at J, with 14 bases between the two ends. CDR3 residues: CASSQMVPGSSYNEQFF. CDR3 sequence (DNA): TGCGCCAGCAGCCAAATGGTCCCGGGAAGCTCCTACAATGAGCAGTTCTTC.

The chain uses TRBV15 and TRBJ1-3; D uncertain. V gave up 3 bases and J gave up 0 bases, with 12 bases separating them. The CDR3 covers 16 residues. Germline lookup yields CDR1 LNHNV and CDR2 YYDKDF (reference sequence). The CDR3 nucleotides are TGTGCCACCAGCAGGGAGGGCAGAGTCTCTGGAAACACCATATATTTT. As protein: CATSREGRVSGNTIYF.

This clone was picked up a small number of times. The chain combines TRBV5-1 with TRBJ1-2, with 7 bases fitting TRBD1. CDR3 length: 12 amino acids. Germline CDR1 and CDR2: SGHRS and YFSETQ. The trim removed 3 bases at V and 8 bases at J, leaving 4 bases unmatched. The CDR3 DNA follows: TGCGCCAGCAGCTGGGACAGTTTGGGCTACACCTTC. Its translation is CASSWDSLGYTF.

A single count supports this clone. The V call is TRBV21-1, the J call TRBJ1-5; TRBD1 is the table's D call and was not checked against the DNA. TRBV21-1 is classified as a pseudogene. The CDR3 runs to 16 residues. CDR3 DNA sequence: TGTGCCAGCACCGATAAATACAGGGGGGTCAATCAGCCCCAGCATTTT. Protein product: CASTDKYRGVNQPQHF.

The DNA for the CDR3 is TGTGCCAGCAGCCATATTTCTGGAAACACCATATATTTT. Translating gives CASSHISGNTIYF. The chain couples TRBV3-1 (or the pseudogene TRBV3-2) to TRBJ1-3, with D unclear. The CDR3 contains 13 residues. V was clipped by 3 bases and J by 1 base, with 4 bases between them. From germline, CDR1 is LGHDT and CDR2 YNNKEL (reference sequence).

This clone was recorded once. V gene TRBV28 combines with J gene TRBJ1-3; weak D call: TRBD1 (6 bases). V lost 5 bases to trimming and J lost 4 bases, with 12 bases between them. The CDR3 covers 14 residues. CDR1 MDHEN and CDR2 SYDVKM come from the germline V gene. CDR3 nucleotides: TGTGCCAGCAGTCCCACAGGGTCGGGAAACACCATATATTTT. Encoded protein: CASSPTGSGNTIYF. Looking up the rest from reference TRBV28 and TRBJ1-3 gives the full variable domain: DVKVTQSSRYLVKRTGEKVFLECVQDMDHENMFWYRQDPGLGLRLIYFSYDVKMKEKGDIPEGYSVSREKKERFSLILESASTNQTSMYLCASSPTGSGNTIYFGEGSWLTVV.

The chain employs TRBV19 and TRBJ1-1, with 8 bases lining up with TRBD1. Germline-derived CDR1 and CDR2 are LNHDA and SQIVND (reference sequence). The CDR3 length is 15 residues. V lost 6 bases to trimming and J lost 5 bases; unmatched junction nucleotides: 11. The CDR3 protein is CASSRPPTGVTEAFF. The CDR3 coding sequence is TGTGCCAGTAGCCGTCCCCCGACAGGGGTTACTGAAGCTTTCTTT.

This chain links TRBV9 with TRBJ2-2, with 8 bases that match TRBD1. Germline V gene data show CDR1 as SGDLS and CDR2 as YYNGEE. There are 17 residues in the CDR3. Unmatched junction bases numbered 6, after V lost 1 base and J lost 1 base. CDR3 nucleotide sequence: TGTGCCAGCAGCGTATCACCGGGACAGGAGAACACCGGGGAGCTGTTTTTT. The encoded protein is CASSVSPGQENTGELFF.

The chain is built from TRBV30 and TRBJ1-1; D ambiguous. The CDR3 has 12 residues. Trimming shortened V by 6 bases and J by 1 base, and 9 bases separated the two germline ends. From germline, CDR1 is GTSNPN and CDR2 SVGIG (reference sequence). The chain's CDR3 is CACRRRNTEAFF. In DNA, the CDR3 is TGTGCCTGTAGGCGGCGGAACACTGAAGCTTTCTTT.

The chain has TRBV4-3 and TRBJ2-2; 10 nucleotides match TRBD2. Trimming at V came to 1 base and at J to 7 bases, leaving 6 bases not matched to a gene. The CDR3 contains 16 residues. Germline-derived CDR1 and CDR2 are LGHNA and YSLEER. This CDR3 reads CASSQGIAGGFGELFF. Written as DNA, the CDR3 is TGCGCCAGCAGCCAAGGGATAGCGGGAGGATTCGGGGAGCTGTTTTTT.

The chain joins TRBV2 to TRBJ2-3; D is perhaps TRBD2 (5 bases). The V and J ends lost 6 bases and 3 bases respectively, with 13 bases between them. CDR3 length: 14 amino acids. Per the germline V gene, CDR1 is SNHLY and CDR2 is FYNNEI. The CDR3 protein is CASSGRGGTDTQYF. In DNA, the CDR3 is TGTGCCAGCAGCGGAAGAGGCGGGACAGATACGCAGTATTTT.

This clone was seen only a few times. J is TRBJ2-7 and V is TRBV7-2; 10 positions agree with TRBD2. Germline V lookup: CDR1 SGHTA, CDR2 FQGNSA. The CDR3 is 15 amino acids. Trimming at V came to 3 bases and at J to 5 bases, leaving 7 bases not matched to a gene. The CDR3 reads CASSFTLAGEDEQYF. CDR3 coding DNA: TGTGCCAGCAGCTTCACTCTAGCGGGAGAGGACGAGCAGTACTTC.

The chain combines TRBV19 with TRBJ2-2; TRBD2 matches at 7 bases. The CDR3 loop spans 12 amino acids. V was pared by 9 bases and J by 6 bases, with 4 bases of the junction left unmatched. Germline CDR1 reads LNHDA; CDR2 reads SQIVND (reference sequence). CDR3 bases: TGTGCCAGCGGGGGAGGGGCCGGGGAGCTGTTTTTT. This gives the protein CASGGGAGELFF. Together with reference TRBV19 and TRBJ2-2, the CDR3 gives the full variable domain: DGGITQSPKYLFRKEGQNVTLSCEQNLNHDAMYWYRQDPGQGLRLIYYSQIVNDFQKGDIAEGYSVSREKKESFPLTVTSAQKNPTAFYLCASGGGAGELFFGEGSRLTVL.

This clone was seen a handful of times. The V and J genes are TRBV6-2 or TRBV6-3 and TRBJ1-5; D perhaps matches TRBD1 (5 bases). The germline gives CDR1 MNHEY, CDR2 SVGEGT. This CDR3 has 17 amino acids. Trimming removed 2 bases from V and 2 bases from J, with 16 bases in between. For the CDR3, the DNA is TGTGCCAGCAGTTACATTGGGGGGAGGACGGGCAATCAGCCCCAGCATTTT. Its translation is CASSYIGGRTGNQPQHF.

V and J are TRBV5-6 and TRBJ2-1; D call uncertain. Germline V lookup: CDR1 SGHDT, CDR2 YYEEEE. The CDR3 consists of 17 residues. The ends were cut back, 1 base at V and 0 bases at J, with 14 bases in the middle. The CDR3 nucleotides are TGTGCCAGCAGCTTGTGGTCATCCCGCAGCTCCTACAATGAGCAGTTCTTC. It encodes CASSLWSSRSSYNEQFF. Complete variable domain (other parts from reference TRBV5-6 and TRBJ2-1): DAGVTQSPTHLIKTRGQQVTLRCSPKSGHDTVSWYQQALGQGPQFIFQYYEEEERQRGNFPDRFSGHQFPNYSSELNVNALLLGDSALYLCASSLWSSRSSYNEQFFGPGTRLTVL.

J is TRBJ1-1 and V is TRBV6-2 or TRBV6-3, with D possibly matching TRBD1 (6 bases). Germline CDR1 reads MNHEY; CDR2 reads SVGEGT. The CDR3 is made up of 14 amino acids. V was clipped by 2 bases and J by 5 bases, with 12 bases between them. This chain's CDR3 is CASSYGGAPTEAFF. CDR3 sequence (DNA): TGTGCCAGCAGTTACGGGGGGGCTCCGACTGAAGCTTTCTTT.

As for this clone: Other DNA sequences from this sample encode an identical CDR3 as well. The V and J genes are TRBV5-1 and TRBJ2-3; D might be TRBD2 (5 bases). Germline V gene sequence: CDR1 SGHRS, CDR2 YFSETQ. The CDR3 runs 14 residues. V was pared by 0 bases and J by 3 bases, with 8 bases between. CDR3 amino acids: CASSLVGRTDTQYF. In DNA, the CDR3 is TGCGCCAGCAGCTTGGTGGGGAGAACAGATACGCAGTATTTT.

The V and J genes are TRBV5-1 and TRBJ2-7; 9 bases agree with TRBD1. This CDR3 has 15 residues. Per the germline V gene, CDR1 is SGHRS and CDR2 is YFSETQ. V lost 2 bases to trimming and J lost 2 bases; unmatched junction nucleotides: 5. The CDR3 protein is CASSLQGALPYEQYF. CDR3 DNA sequence: TGCGCCAGCAGCTTACAGGGGGCCCTACCCTACGAGCAGTACTTC.

The chain is built from TRBV28 and TRBJ2-5, with 9 bases aligning to TRBD1. Germline V gives CDR1 MDHEN, CDR2 SYDVKM. After removal of 6 bases from V and 6 bases from J, the junction contained 5 bases not matched to a gene. This CDR3 comprises 13 residues. The CDR3 DNA is TGTGCCAGCAGCCTGGGACAGGGAAAGACCCAGTACTTC. It translates to CASSLGQGKTQYF.

The chain carries TRBV19 and TRBJ2-7, with 8 bases aligning to TRBD1. The CDR3 spans 15 residues. V was clipped by 5 bases and J by 0 bases; unmatched bases: 6. The germline gives CDR1 LNHDA, CDR2 SQIVND (reference sequence). The CDR3 spells CASSPGQGSSYEQYF. DNA for the CDR3: TGTGCCAGTAGTCCCGGACAGGGAAGCTCCTACGAGCAGTACTTC.

V usage is TRBV12-3 or TRBV12-4 and J usage is TRBJ2-7; the match to TRBD1 covers 7 bases. V gave up 4 bases and J gave up 2 bases; unmatched junction bases: 2. This CDR3 has 13 amino acids. DNA for the CDR3: TGTGCCAGCAGTTGGGACAGAGCCTACGAGCAGTACTTC. Translated, it gives CASSWDRAYEQYF.

This sequence joins TRBV12-3 or TRBV12-4 and TRBJ2-2; no clear D. The ends were cut back, 2 bases at V and 4 bases at J, with 5 bases in the middle. The CDR3 contains 13 residues. As DNA, the CDR3 is TGTGCCAGCAGTTTAACAGTCACCGGGGAGCTGTTTTTT. Amino acid sequence: CASSLTVTGELFF.

Points on this clone: Germline is not matched at one junction end, which may reflect a read error. The chain couples TRBV6-2 or TRBV6-3 to TRBJ2-7; 11 bases fit TRBD1. Germline loops: CDR1 MNHEY, CDR2 SVGEGT. This CDR3 region has 11 residues. CDR3: CASSQDRGRHF. CDR3 nucleotides: TGTGCCAGCAGTCAGGACAGGGGGCGGCACTTC.